This entry describes one T cell receptor (beta chain). Its antigen is not identified. This CDR3 contains 14 residues. Germline V lookup: CDR1 LNHDA, CDR2 SQIVND (reference sequence). V was clipped by 8 bases and J by 0 bases, with 10 bases between them. Clones were read by immunoSEQ multiplex PCR, and TCRdb kept only the in-frame ones, dropping some. Of 66,000 or so clones in the sample, around 70% are singletons; the top ten hold around 2.4%. Scientists isolated CD4+ T cells after an approximately 10-day culture period ended. Either the mRNA-1273 or the BNT162b2 vaccine was given to participants as two doses. These data originate in a study of vaccination effects on CD4 cells after COVID-19. Study at large: It was with roughly 11 IU/ml IL-2 and 9.5 to 10 ug/ml peptides that 1.5 million to 2.5 million PBMC per well were cultured. Points from the study as a whole: Clones from infection and from vaccination both contracted markedly late after vaccination.

J is TRBJ1-4 and V is TRBV19, with D unclear. The sequence was collected from a human donor who received a COVID-19 vaccine. The specimen was CD4+ T cells from PBMCs cultured without peptide, collected after COVID-19 vaccination. DNA for the CDR3: TGTGCCAGTCGATCAGATGCAACTAATGAAAAACTGTTTTTT. It translates to CASRSDATNEKLFF.